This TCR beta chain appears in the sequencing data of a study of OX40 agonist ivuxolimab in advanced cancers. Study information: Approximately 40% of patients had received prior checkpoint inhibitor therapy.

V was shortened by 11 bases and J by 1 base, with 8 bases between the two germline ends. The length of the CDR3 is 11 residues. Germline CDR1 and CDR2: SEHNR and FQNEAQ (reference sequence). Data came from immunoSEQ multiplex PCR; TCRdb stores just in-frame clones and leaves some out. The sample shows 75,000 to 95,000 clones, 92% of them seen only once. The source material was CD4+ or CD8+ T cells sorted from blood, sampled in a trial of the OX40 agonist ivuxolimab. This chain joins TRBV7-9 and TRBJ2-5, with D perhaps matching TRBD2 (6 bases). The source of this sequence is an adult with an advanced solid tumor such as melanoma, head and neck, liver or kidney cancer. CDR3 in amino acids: CAGGTQETQYF. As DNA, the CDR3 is TGTGCCGGGGGGACCCAAGAGACCCAGTACTTC.